Shown below are 21 T cell receptor beta chains from a single sample sequenced in a study of cytomegalovirus exposure and HLA in healthy donors. With 60 Vbeta and 13 Jbeta primers, the PCR was carried out. Produced via immunoSEQ multiplex PCR; TCRdb's table is partial and in-frame only. Here the sample spans about 160,000 clones, 70% to 80% being singletons. Sequencing was done on a sample of PBMCs. The origin of the receptors is a man in his forties in good health and CMV-seronegative.

This clone has only a few counts. The genes are TRBV7-6 and TRBJ2-2, with 9 positions matching TRBD2. The CDR3 contains 15 residues. V lost 6 bases to trimming and J lost 5 bases; unmatched junction nucleotides: 7. Germline V gives CDR1 SGHVS, CDR2 FNYEAQ. The CDR3 nucleotides read TGTGCCAGCAGTCCTGCTGGACTAGCGACCGGGGAGCTGTTTTTT. Encoded protein: CASSPAGLATGELFF.

CDR3 in amino acids: CASIRAGGNQPQHF. CDR3 in DNA: TGTGCCAGCATAAGGGCCGGAGGAAATCAGCCCCAGCATTTT. The chain uses TRBV28 and TRBJ1-5, with unresolved D. The CDR3 is 14 residues long. Trimming took off 7 bases at V and 4 bases at J, with 14 bases between the two ends. Germline CDR1 is MDHEN and CDR2 is SYDVKM.

The rearrangement joins TRBV30 to TRBJ1-2; TRBD1 is a possible D gene (6 bases). The CDR3 is made up of 13 amino acids. Germline V gene lookup returns CDR1 GTSNPN and CDR2 SVGIG (reference sequence). The ends were cut back, 2 bases at V and 0 bases at J, with 7 bases in the middle. The CDR3 sequence: CAWSPGANYGYTF. In DNA form, the CDR3 reads TGTGCCTGGAGTCCAGGGGCTAACTATGGCTACACCTTC.

This chain connects TRBV4-2 to TRBJ2-1; possibly TRBD1 for D (5 bases). In germline, CDR1 is LGHNA, CDR2 YNFKEQ. The CDR3 covers 13 residues. Trimming left V 4 bases short and J 4 bases short, with 8 bases between. CDR3 nucleotide sequence: TGTGCCAGCAGCCCACAGGTTTACAATGAGCAGTTCTTC. As protein: CASSPQVYNEQFF.

Notes on this clone: The same CDR3 also results from other DNA sequences found in this sample. V is TRBV27 and J is TRBJ1-2; D is ambiguous. Germline V gene lookup returns CDR1 MNHEY and CDR2 SMNVEV (reference sequence). The CDR3 contains 13 residues. V lost 8 bases to trimming and J lost 2 bases, with 12 bases between them. CDR3 protein: CASSRAGNYGYTF. The CDR3 coding sequence is TGTGCCAGCTCGCGGGCAGGAAACTATGGCTACACCTTC.

This chain joins TRBV28 and TRBJ2-3, with D possibly matching TRBD1 (5 bases). Germline V CDR1 and CDR2: MDHEN, SYDVKM. The CDR3 is made up of 12 amino acids. V gave up 7 bases and J gave up 5 bases, with 10 bases separating them. DNA for the CDR3: TGTGCCAGCACCATAAGGGGAGATACGCAGTATTTT. Translated: CASTIRGDTQYF.

As to this clone: At one end, the junction sequence differs from germline, possibly due to a read error. Other DNA sequences in this sample translate to the same CDR3. The chain is built from TRBV7-7 and TRBJ1-1, with 7 bases that match TRBD1. The CDR3 is made up of 13 amino acids. Per germline, CDR1 SSHAT and CDR2 FNYEAQ (reference sequence). The CDR3 nucleotides are TGTGCTAGCAGCCTCGACAGGGATACTGAAGCTTTCTTT. Protein sequence: CASSLDRDTEAFF.

V is TRBV19 and J is TRBJ1-5; no clear D gene. V dropped 4 bases and J dropped 5 bases, with 15 bases sitting between them. From germline, CDR1 is LNHDA and CDR2 SQIVND (reference sequence). The CDR3 is made up of 15 amino acids. CDR3 sequence reads: CASSTPRRIYQPQHF. The CDR3 DNA reads TGTGCCAGTAGTACCCCTAGGAGGATTTATCAGCCCCAGCATTTT.

The chain employs TRBV27 and TRBJ2-1, with D possibly TRBD2 on 5 matching bases. This CDR3 has 16 residues. CDR1 and CDR2 (germline): MNHEY, SMNVEV (reference sequence). The V end lost 3 bases, the J end lost 2 bases, and 14 bases lay between the germline ends. The CDR3, as DNA: TGTGCCAGCAGTTTGGAACGGGGTCCCACCTACAATGAGCAGTTCTTC. Its protein product is CASSLERGPTYNEQFF.

This sequence joins TRBV9 and TRBJ2-1, with 13 bases identical to TRBD2. This CDR3 is 21 amino acids long. V lost 3 bases to trimming and J lost 0 bases; unmatched junction nucleotides: 15. CDR1 and CDR2 from the germline V gene are SGDLS and YYNGEE. In DNA form, the CDR3 reads TGTGCCAGCAGCGCGAAGAGAGACGTCCGGACTAGCGGGAGCTCCTACAATGAGCAGTTCTTC. It translates to CASSAKRDVRTSGSSYNEQFF.

This sequence joins TRBV19 and TRBJ2-3, with a tentative D call TRBD1 (5 bases). The V gene lost 4 bases and the J gene lost 6 bases, with 8 bases spanning the gap. The length of the CDR3 is 12 residues. CDR1 is LNHDA, CDR2 SQIVND, per germline (reference sequence). CDR3 protein: CASSSQGDTQYF. Written as DNA, the CDR3 is TGTGCCAGTAGTAGTCAGGGCGATACGCAGTATTTT.

The chain has TRBV19 and TRBJ2-5; TRBD2 agrees at 11 bases. Near its end, the DNA agrees better with TRBJ2-7, so the J call may be wrong. The CDR3 totals 15 residues. Germline values: CDR1 LNHDA, CDR2 SQIVND (reference sequence). The CDR3 bases are TGTGCCAGTAGTATAGATCTAGCGGGAGGTCGCGAGCAGTACTTC. Residues: CASSIDLAGGREQYF.

The rearrangement uses TRBV5-4 and TRBJ2-7, with 8 bases fitting TRBD1. V was clipped by 9 bases and J by 3 bases; unmatched bases: 11. The CDR3 runs 14 residues. Germline V gene lookup returns CDR1 SGHNT and CDR2 YYREEE (reference sequence). CDR3 sequence reads: CATARGTGLYEQYF. As DNA, the CDR3 is TGTGCCACCGCAAGAGGGACAGGACTCTACGAGCAGTACTTC.

The chain uses TRBV2 and TRBJ2-5, with D possibly matching TRBD2 (6 bases). The J call is in doubt because the DNA end fits TRBJ2-7 better. The CDR3 extends over 15 amino acids. Germline-derived CDR1 and CDR2 are SNHLY and FYNNEI. The CDR3 region has the DNA TGTGCCAGCACCCCCCAGGACTACTCCCTCCACGAGCAGTACTTC. Its protein product is CASTPQDYSLHEQYF.

The chain couples TRBV10-3 to TRBJ1-1, with D uncertain. From germline, CDR1 is ENHRY and CDR2 SYGVKD. Trimming took 4 bases from V and 7 from J, leaving 22 bases between them. The CDR3 is made up of 16 amino acids. The CDR3 here is CAISGRQVVTPREAFF. The CDR3 DNA reads as TGTGCCATCAGTGGTAGGCAGGTTGTGACCCCCCGTGAAGCTTTCTTT.

The chain has TRBV13 and TRBJ2-7; D is perhaps TRBD2 (5 bases). The CDR3 sequence is 14 residues long. Germline V gene data show CDR1 as PRHDT and CDR2 as FYEKMQ (reference sequence). V lost 5 bases and J lost 6, with 17 bases in between. As DNA, the CDR3 is TGTGCCAGCAGCCGAGGGTCCAGTCGGGGCGAGCAGTACTTC. Translated, it gives CASSRGSSRGEQYF.

The rearrangement joins TRBV4-1 to TRBJ1-1; D may be TRBD1 (5 bases). The germline V gene has CDR1 MGHRA and CDR2 YSYEKL. The CDR3 spans 14 residues. Trimming pared 4 bases from V and 3 bases from J, leaving 12 bases between. CDR3 sequence reads: CASSPRGGYTEAFF. The CDR3, as DNA: TGCGCCAGCAGCCCCCGCGGGGGGTACACTGAAGCTTTCTTT.

This clone was counted only a few times. The J gene is TRBJ2-3, the V gene TRBV27; no definite D call. The CDR3 is 13 amino acids. CDR1 and CDR2 from the germline V gene are MNHEY and SMNVEV (reference sequence). The V end lost 2 bases, the J end lost 4 bases, and 7 bases lay between the germline ends. This CDR3 reads CASSLMRSDTQYF. The DNA of the CDR3 is TGTGCCAGCAGTTTAATGCGGTCAGATACGCAGTATTTT.

The chain has TRBV11-3 and TRBJ2-7, with D tentatively TRBD1 (6 bases). From germline, CDR1 is SGHNT and CDR2 YENEEA. The CDR3 has 18 residues. The germline V and J ends were trimmed by 4 bases and 2 bases, with 24 bases remaining between them. The CDR3: CASSSTKNRGSGTYEQYF. The CDR3 DNA reads as TGTGCCAGCAGCTCGACTAAGAATAGGGGGTCGGGCACCTACGAGCAGTACTTC.

This chain uses TRBV18 with TRBJ2-7; 8 nucleotides line up with TRBD2. The trim removed 3 bases at V and 0 bases at J, leaving 1 base unmatched. The germline V gene has CDR1 KGHSH and CDR2 LQKENI. The CDR3 runs to 14 residues. The CDR3 is CASSPSGSSYEQYF. CDR3 coding DNA: TGTGCCAGCTCACCGAGCGGGAGCTCCTACGAGCAGTACTTC.

The rearrangement links TRBV5-8 to TRBJ2-7, with 7 bases lining up with TRBD2. The CDR3 consists of 16 residues. J was trimmed by 0 bases and V by 4 bases; bases with no gene match: 10. The germline V gene encodes CDR1 SGHTS and CDR2 YDEGEE. The CDR3, as DNA: TGTGCCAGCAGCGAGACCCTAGCGGTACGCTCCTACGAGCAGTACTTC. The encoded protein is CASSETLAVRSYEQYF.